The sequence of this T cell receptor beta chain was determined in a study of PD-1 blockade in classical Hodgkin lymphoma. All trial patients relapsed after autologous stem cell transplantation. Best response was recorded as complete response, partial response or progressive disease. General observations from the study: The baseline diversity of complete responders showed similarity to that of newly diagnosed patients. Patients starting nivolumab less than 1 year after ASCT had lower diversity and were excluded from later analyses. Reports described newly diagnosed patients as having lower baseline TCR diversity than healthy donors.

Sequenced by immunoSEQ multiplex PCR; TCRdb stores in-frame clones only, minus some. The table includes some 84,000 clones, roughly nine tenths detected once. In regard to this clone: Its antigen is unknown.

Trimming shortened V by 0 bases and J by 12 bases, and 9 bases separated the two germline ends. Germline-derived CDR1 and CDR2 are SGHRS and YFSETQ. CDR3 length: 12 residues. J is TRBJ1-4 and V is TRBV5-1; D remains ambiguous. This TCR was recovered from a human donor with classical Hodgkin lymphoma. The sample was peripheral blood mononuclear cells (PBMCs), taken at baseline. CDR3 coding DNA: TGCGCCAGCAGCTTGGGCGACGGGGAACTGTTTTTT. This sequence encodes CASSLGDGELFF.